The rows below give T cell receptor beta chains drawn from one sample of a study of blood T cell repertoires in COVID-19. Only in-frame clones appear in the TCRdb table, and some are missing; sequencing was by immunoSEQ multiplex PCR. The data show 200,000 to 250,000 clones, around 80% seen once. Sequenced: peripheral blood. Receptors originate from a woman aged 35 to 49 with acute or convalescent COVID-19. CDR3s include the opening cysteine and the closing phenylalanine or tryptophan. A D gene is named only where the DNA matches it firmly. Some rows mark clone size as missing; the rest say once, few, many or name a class of expanded clone.

>TRBJ2-2|TRBD2|TRBV19|.
CASSILDKVSGGRTGELFF
TGTGCCAGTAGTATATTGGATAAGGTGTCGGGAGGGAGGACCGGGGAGCTGTTTTTT
>TRBJ1-1|.|TRBV20-1|.
CSASRPGTEAFF
TGCAGTGCTAGTCGGCCAGGGACAGAAGCTTTCTTT
>TRBJ2-3|TRBD2|TRBV10-2|.
CASSEPSGVRITDTQYF
TGCGCCAGCAGTGAACCTAGCGGGGTTAGAATCACAGATACGCAGTATTTT
>TRBJ2-2|TRBD1|TRBV6-5|.
CASSRTGSNTGELFF
TGTGCCAGCAGTCGGACAGGGTCCAACACCGGGGAGCTGTTTTTT
>TRBJ2-1|.|TRBV7-9|.
CASPGRRDSYNEQFF
TGTGCCAGCCCCGGTCGGCGGGACTCCTACAATGAGCAGTTCTTC
>TRBJ2-7|TRBD2|TRBV2|.
CASGIAGNYEQYF
TGTGCCAGCGGGATAGCGGGGAACTACGAGCAGTACTTC
>TRBJ2-1|.|TRBV27|.
CASSLAGANNEQFF
TGTGCCAGCAGTTTAGCGGGGGCTAACAATGAGCAGTTCTTC
>TRBJ2-6|TRBD1|TRBV18|few
CASSRGQGGSGANVLTF
TGTGCCAGCTCACGCGGACAGGGAGGATCTGGGGCCAACGTCCTGACTTTC
>TRBJ1-2|.|TRBV10-3|.
CAISEKDKNQDYTF
TGTGCCATCAGTGAGAAGGACAAAAACCAGGACTACACCTTC
>TRBJ1-6|.|TRBV6-1|.
CASSEGIRESYNSPLHF
TGTGCCAGCAGTGAAGGTATAAGGGAGTCCTATAATTCACCCCTCCACTTT
>TRBJ2-1|.|TRBV9|.
CASSGRGVNLNEQFF
TGTGCCAGCAGCGGCAGGGGGGTCAATCTCAATGAGCAGTTCTTC
>TRBJ1-5|.|TRBV21-1|.
CASSLRCRGLNQPQHF
TGTGCCAGCAGCTTACGTTGTCGGGGACTCAATCAGCCCCAGCATTTT
>TRBJ2-3|TRBD2|TRBV5-1|few
CASSWGLAGLDTQYF
TGCGCCAGCAGTTGGGGACTAGCGGGCCTGGATACGCAGTATTTT
>TRBJ2-1|TRBD1|TRBV24-1|.
CATSDPDRAGEQFF
TGTGCCACCAGTGATCCTGACAGGGCCGGTGAGCAGTTCTTC
>TRBJ1-5|.|TRBV28|once
CASSLRQALPSNQPQHF
TGTGCCAGCAGTTTAAGGCAGGCACTCCCGAGCAATCAGCCCCAGCATTTT
>TRBJ2-5|TRBD2|TRBV7-2|.
CASSTELAGGGETQYF
TGTGCCAGCAGCACCGAACTAGCGGGAGGGGGCGAGACCCAGTACTTC
>TRBJ2-2|TRBD2|TRBV3-1/TRBV3-2|.
CASSHRSTTSSTGELFF
TGTGCCAGCAGCCATAGATCCACGACTAGCTCCACCGGGGAGCTGTTTTTT
>TRBJ2-1|.|TRBV7-6|.
CASSLGLMSSYNEQFF
TGTGCCAGCAGCTTAGGACTAATGAGCTCCTACAATGAGCAGTTCTTC
>TRBJ1-1|.|TRBV4-1|.
CASSQGGGNTEAFF
TGCGCCAGCAGCCAAGGGGGGGGGAACACTGAAGCTTTCTTT
>TRBJ2-3|TRBD2|TRBV29-1|.
CSVVPSGLAGDGDTQYF
TGCAGCGTTGTCCCCAGCGGGCTAGCGGGGGACGGCGATACGCAGTATTTT
>TRBJ1-1|.|TRBV29-1|.
CSVAEGEAFF
TGCAGCGTTGCGGAGGGTGAAGCTTTCTTT
>TRBJ2-2|.|TRBV29-1|.
CSATLSGGKTGELFF
TGCAGCGCCACCTTGAGTGGAGGAAAGACCGGGGAGCTGTTTTTT
>TRBJ1-1|.|TRBV3-1/TRBV3-2|.
CASSQVGYTEAFF
TGTGCCAGCAGCCAAGTCGGGTACACTGAAGCTTTCTTT
>TRBJ2-2|TRBD1|TRBV5-6|few
CASSLNRGVGELFF
TGTGCCAGCAGCCTGAACAGGGGGGTCGGGGAGCTGTTTTTT
>TRBJ1-2|.|TRBV30|.
CAWTPSGAANYGYTF
TGTGCCTGGACTCCTTCAGGGGCAGCTAACTATGGCTACACCTTC
>TRBJ2-7|.|TRBV3-1/TRBV3-2|.
CASSHGGAAGEQYF
TGTGCCAGCAGCCATGGGGGGGCGGCAGGCGAGCAGTACTTC